These 21 T cell receptor beta chains were all obtained from the same sample, sequenced in a study of prognosis after radiotherapy for stage I lung cancer. Genomic DNA provided the template from which TCR beta CDR3 was amplified by two-round multiplex PCR. Primers were specific to each TRBV and TRBJ gene in first-round PCR. Each CDR3 protein gets one entry after TCRdb re-called the multiplex PCR reads with MiXCR. The repertoire holds some 30,000 distinct CDR3 sequences, approximately 51% seen once, with about 15% in the top ten. Sequences were derived from PBMCs, sampled before or after stereotactic body radiation therapy (not recorded which). These receptors were taken from a donor older than 45 with non-small cell lung cancer.

V is TRBV19 and J is TRBJ1-5; the match to TRBD1 covers 12 bases. Trimming removed 5 bases from V and 4 bases from J; junction bases left unmatched: 15. The CDR3 consists of 19 residues. Germline V gives CDR1 LNHDA, CDR2 SQIVND (reference sequence). In nucleotides, the CDR3 is TGTGCCAGTAGTTACCCCGCCGGGACAGGGGGCTCAACGAATCAGCCCCAGCATTTT. Translation: CASSYPAGTGGSTNQPQHF.

This clonotype was recorded at least ten times. The chain is built from TRBV6-5 and TRBJ2-6, with D perhaps TRBD1 (5 bases). This CDR3 is built from 15 residues. Germline lookup yields CDR1 MNHEY and CDR2 SVGAGI. The V end lost 4 bases, the J end lost 4 bases, and 11 bases lay between the germline ends. The CDR3, as DNA: TGTGCCAGCAGTTCCCAGGGTGGGGGGGCCAACGTCCTGACTTTC. This translates into CASSSQGGGANVLTF.

V usage is TRBV28 and J usage is TRBJ1-2, with 9 bases identical to TRBD1. CDR1 and CDR2 from the germline V gene are MDHEN and SYDVKM. J lost 12 bases, V lost 8 bases, and 19 bases had no gene match. The CDR3 is 15 residues long. The chain's CDR3 is CASGDTGGVRNCHTF. CDR3 nucleotides: TGTGCCAGCGGAGATACAGGGGGCGTGAGGAATTGCCACACCTTC.

The rearrangement links TRBV27 to TRBJ1-5; D gene unclear. Trimming cost V 2 bases and J 6 bases, with 11 bases left between them. Germline CDR1 and CDR2: MNHEY and SMNVEV (reference sequence). This CDR3 contains 14 residues. This chain's CDR3 is CASSLLAGRQPQHF. As DNA, the CDR3 is TGTGCCAGCAGTTTACTGGCGGGCCGTCAGCCCCAGCATTTT.

V usage is TRBV7-2 and J usage is TRBJ1-6; 9 bases are a match to TRBD1. There are 15 residues in the CDR3. V was pared by 3 bases and J by 7 bases, with 4 bases of the junction left unmatched. The germline V gene has CDR1 SGHTA and CDR2 FQGNSA. The CDR3 protein is CASSFTGGRNSPLHF. The CDR3 DNA reads TGTGCCAGCAGCTTCACAGGGGGCCGGAATTCACCCCTCCACTTT.

Worth noting for this clonotype: One junction end does not reproduce the germline sequence, and a read error may be involved. V is TRBV6-1 and J is TRBJ1-5, with D unresolved. Germline values: CDR1 MNHNS, CDR2 SASEGT. This CDR3 comprises 14 residues. CDR3 DNA: TGTGCCAGCAGTCGCGACACGGGTTATCAGCCCCATCATTTT. Translation: CASSRDTGYQPHHF.

Concerning this clonotype: Compared with germline, one end of the junction differs, possibly owing to a read error. The chain carries TRBV15 and TRBJ2-2, with D tentatively TRBD1 or TRBD2 (5 bases each). CDR1 and CDR2 (germline): LNHNV, YYDKDF (reference sequence). The length of the CDR3 is 13 residues. The DNA of the CDR3 is TGTGCCACCAGTAGTTTAGGGACCGGTGAGCTGTTTTTT. Its protein product is CATSSLGTGELFF.

This clonotype was detected many times. V and J are TRBV24-1 and TRBJ2-1; TRBD1 or TRBD2 may be the D gene (5 bases each). Trimming removed 4 bases at V and 9 bases at J, with 12 bases between. In germline, CDR1 is KGHDR, CDR2 SFDVKD. The CDR3 extends over 13 amino acids. The DNA for the CDR3 is TGTGCCACCAGTGAGAGGGCAGGGATTGAGCAGTTCTTC. This encodes CATSERAGIEQFF.

About this clonotype: One base away lies a much larger clone, so this may be a sequencing read error. The rearrangement joins TRBV4-3 to TRBJ2-5; TRBD2 might be the D (5 bases). V shed 2 bases and J shed 5 bases, with 15 bases lying between them. This CDR3 has 15 residues. CDR1 and CDR2 (germline): LGHNA, YSLEER. CDR3 bases: TGCGCCAGCAGCCAATCTCCCAGTGGCGGGGAGACCCAGTACTTC. As protein: CASSQSPSGGETQYF.

Details on this clonotype: Given a much more abundant clone one base away, this may be a read error. This chain links TRBV14 with TRBJ2-3; D is uncertain. The CDR3 spans 15 residues. Germline lookup yields CDR1 SGHDN and CDR2 FVKESK. This CDR3 is CAISPTLGLTDTQYF. In nucleotides, the CDR3 is TGTGCCATCAGCCCCACTTTGGGCCTCACAGATACGCAGTATTTT.

A note on this clonotype: Relative to the germline gene, one junction end is altered; a read error may explain this. The chain uses TRBV7-2 and TRBJ2-1; D remains unclear. Germline CDR1 SGHTA, CDR2 FQGNSA. This CDR3 is 11 amino acids long. The CDR3 sequence is CASSPWCEHFF. CDR3 DNA sequence: TGTGCCAGCAGCCCGTGGTGTGAGCATTTCTTC.

As concerns this clonotype: Given a much more abundant clone one base away, this may be a read error. The J gene is TRBJ2-4, the V gene TRBV28; TRBD2 aligns across 11 bases. CDR1 and CDR2 (germline): MDHEN, SYDVKM. The CDR3 has 16 residues. For the CDR3, the DNA is TGTGCCAGCAGTTCGGGGACTAGCGGAGCCAAAAACACTCAGTACTTC. As protein: CASSSGTSGAKNTQYF.

For this clonotype: A read error is the likely source, as a far larger clone sits one nucleotide away. V gene TRBV7-8 combines with J gene TRBJ2-1; 13 nucleotides agree with TRBD2. The germline V gene encodes CDR1 SGHVS and CDR2 FQNEAQ. Trimming took 5 bases from V and 4 from J; bases not matched to a gene: 8. This CDR3 is 17 amino acids long. The CDR3 DNA sequence: TGTGCCAGCAGCGACCGGACTAGCGGGAGAGCGTACAATGAGCAGTTCTTC. Its protein product is CASSDRTSGRAYNEQFF.

About this clonotype itself: This may arise from a read error, as a much more abundant clone is one base away. CDR3 residues: CSARWEGGDIQYF. The CDR3 DNA follows: TGCAGTGCTAGATGGGAGGGAGGGGACATTCAGTACTTC. V gene TRBV20-1 combines with J gene TRBJ2-4; TRBD2 agrees at 7 bases. V was pared by 2 bases and J by 8 bases, with 6 bases of the junction left unmatched. The germline V gene encodes CDR1 DFQATT and CDR2 SNEGSKA (reference sequence). The CDR3 is 13 amino acids.

Remarks on this clonotype: At one end the junction does not follow the germline gene, possibly because of a read error. The CDR3 here is CASRPTRAGVTGELFF. The CDR3, as DNA: TGTGCCAGCAGACCCACCCGGGCAGGGGTTACCGGGGAGCTTTTTTTT. The chain carries TRBV7-2 and TRBJ2-2; a weak D match, TRBD1 (6 bases). Germline lookup yields CDR1 SGHTA and CDR2 FQGNSA. The CDR3 runs 16 residues.

By sample fraction, this clonotype is medium-sized. A junction boundary mismatches the germline segment, possibly from a read error. The gene calls are TRBV6-1 and TRBJ1-2; D is undetermined. CDR3 size: 15 residues. Germline assignment: CDR1 MNHNS and CDR2 SASEGT. The CDR3 DNA reads as TGTGCCAGCAGTCAAGCGGGCAGTATTAACTATGGCTACACCTTC. It translates to CASSQAGSINYGYTF.

This clonotype was seen ten or more times. This sequence joins TRBV7-2 and TRBJ1-6; tentatively, D is TRBD1 (5 bases). This CDR3 region has 12 residues. Germline V lookup: CDR1 SGHTA, CDR2 FQGNSA. V was shortened by 3 bases and J by 17 bases, with 14 bases between the two germline ends. The CDR3 DNA reads as TGTGCCAGCAGCTTTCCAGGGACCCATATCCACTTT. Translation gives CASSFPGTHIHF.

As regards this clonotype: A far larger clone is a single base away, which makes a read error likely. The CDR3 coding sequence is TGTGCCAGCAGTGCCCTTCGCGGAGGTAACACCGGGGATCTGTTTTTT. It yields the protein CASSALRGGNTGDLFF. V and J are TRBV6-1 and TRBJ2-2; D is possibly TRBD2 (5 bases). The CDR3 length is 16 residues. CDR1 and CDR2 from the germline V gene are MNHNS and SASEGT.

Remarks on this clonotype: A read error may produce the germline difference seen at one junction end. The V gene is TRBV20-1, the J gene TRBJ2-1; D may match TRBD1 or TRBD2 (6 bases each). The CDR3 runs 14 residues. Germline V gene lookup returns CDR1 DFQATT and CDR2 SNEGSKA (reference sequence). The CDR3 nucleotides read TGCAGTGATAGAGAAACTAGGGGGAGGATCGAGCAGTTCTTC. As protein: CSDRETRGRIEQFF.

The chain couples TRBV6-2 or TRBV6-3 to TRBJ2-2, with 7 nucleotides matching TRBD1. V lost 2 bases and J lost 1; bases outside the gene matches: 1. The CDR3 runs to 15 residues. Germline V gene data show CDR1 as MNHEY and CDR2 as SVGEGT. CDR3 sequence: CASSYRTGNTGELFF. CDR3 nucleotide sequence: TGTGCCAGCAGTTACAGGACAGGGAACACCGGGGAGCTGTTTTTT.

In its sample, this clonotype was seen many times. The V call is TRBV4-3, the J call TRBJ2-2; no clear D. This CDR3 spans 15 amino acids. Germline CDR1 is LGHNA and CDR2 is YSLEER. V lost 7 bases and J 0 bases, leaving 12 bases between the germline ends. Written as DNA, the CDR3 is TGCGCCAGCACCCCAAGACCTACGAACACCGGGGAGCTGTTTTTT. The encoded protein is CASTPRPTNTGELFF.